This entry is about one TCR beta chain. The antigen is unknown. From the 5' RACE reads, TCRdb lists one entry per CDR3 protein and no DNA. The sample holds hundreds of thousands of distinct CDR3 sequences. Donors gave 2 to 3 ml of blood apiece. This CDR3 has 16 amino acids. Germline V gene data show CDR1 as MNHEY and CDR2 as SVGEGT. This specimen belongs to a study of monozygotic twins with inflammatory bowel disease. General observations from the study: Compared with healthy co-twins, IBD patients showed reduced TCRbeta repertoire diversity by inverse Simpson.

This receptor was taken from a human donor with ulcerative colitis or Crohn's disease, or a healthy co-twin of an affected twin (not recorded which). Sequencing was performed on blood. The chain employs TRBV6-2 or TRBV6-3 and TRBJ2-3; the TRBD2 assignment by TCRdb is unverifiable without DNA. CDR3 protein: CASSPGLADWFDTQYF.